The TCR beta chain described here comes from a study of T cell responses to AZD1222 COVID-19 vaccine. The data were produced by immunoSEQ multiplex PCR, yet TCRdb's version contains in-frame clones alone and is incomplete. The sample includes 130,000 or so clones, over 90% of them seen just once. The V end lost 4 bases, the J end lost 1 base, and 20 bases lay between the germline ends. CDR1 is SGHTS, CDR2 YDEGEE, per germline. This CDR3 region has 17 residues. This clonotype was obtained from an adult in good health. The chain employs TRBV5-8 and TRBJ1-2; a possible D gene is TRBD1 (6 bases). The sample here was peripheral blood, taken on day 0 of AZD1222 vaccination. For the CDR3, the DNA is TGTGCCAGCAGCACTCACTGGGGGCAACGGCTTAACTATGGCTACACCTTC. The encoded protein is CASSTHWGQRLNYGYTF.